These 5 T cell receptor beta chains were sequenced from one sample in a study of blood T cell repertoires in COVID-19. Produced via immunoSEQ multiplex PCR; TCRdb's table is partial and in-frame only. The sample carries roughly 100,000 clones, more than 75% recorded once. Input material: peripheral blood. The receptors stem from an older man with acute or convalescent COVID-19.

In this sample, this clone turned up a few times. The V call is TRBV7-9, the J call TRBJ1-3; D perhaps matches TRBD1 (6 bases). The V gene's germline CDR1 is SEHNR and CDR2 FQNEAQ (reference sequence). V dropped 5 bases and J dropped 4 bases, with 12 bases sitting between them. The CDR3 length is 14 residues. This CDR3 reads CASSGRTAGNTIYF. CDR3 coding DNA: TGTGCCAGCAGCGGCAGGACAGCCGGAAACACCATATATTTT. The whole variable domain, filled in from reference TRBV7-9 and TRBJ1-3, reads DTGVSQNPRHKITKRGQNVTFRCDPISEHNRLYWYRQTLGQGPEFLTYFQNEAQLEKSRLLSDRFSAERPKGSFSTLEIQRTEQGDSAMYLCASSGRTAGNTIYFGEGSWLTVV.

The chain couples TRBV2 to TRBJ2-7; a weak D match, TRBD2 (6 bases). The CDR3 totals 13 residues. Trimming cost V 6 bases and J 1 base, with 10 bases left between them. Germline CDR1 is SNHLY and CDR2 is FYNNEI. CDR3 sequence reads: CASRDGSSYEQYF. The CDR3 DNA follows: TGTGCCAGCAGGGACGGGAGTTCCTACGAGCAGTACTTC.

This clone was found a few times. This sequence joins TRBV29-1 and TRBJ2-1; 7 nucleotides align to TRBD2. Trimming took 6 bases from V and 8 from J; bases not matched to a gene: 13. Germline CDR1 is SQVTM and CDR2 is ANQGSEA. CDR3 size: 14 residues. The CDR3 nucleotides are TGCAGCGTCCTCGGACTAGAGGTAACCGATGAGCAGTTCTTC. As protein: CSVLGLEVTDEQFF.

V and J are TRBV29-1 and TRBJ1-2, with no clear D. This CDR3 spans 14 amino acids. V lost 7 bases and J lost 1, with 16 bases in between. Germline assignment: CDR1 SQVTM and CDR2 ANQGSEA. The CDR3 sequence: CSANPGILNYGYTF. CDR3 nucleotide sequence: TGCAGCGCAAACCCCGGGATTCTTAACTATGGCTACACCTTC.

The chain couples TRBV28 to TRBJ1-5; TRBD1 aligns across 7 bases. The trim removed 8 bases at V and 0 bases at J, leaving 7 bases unmatched. Germline V CDR1 and CDR2: MDHEN, SYDVKM. This CDR3 region has 15 residues. This chain's CDR3 is CASSTGAHSNQPQHF. CDR3 coding DNA: TGTGCCAGCTCCACAGGGGCGCATAGCAATCAGCCCCAGCATTTT.